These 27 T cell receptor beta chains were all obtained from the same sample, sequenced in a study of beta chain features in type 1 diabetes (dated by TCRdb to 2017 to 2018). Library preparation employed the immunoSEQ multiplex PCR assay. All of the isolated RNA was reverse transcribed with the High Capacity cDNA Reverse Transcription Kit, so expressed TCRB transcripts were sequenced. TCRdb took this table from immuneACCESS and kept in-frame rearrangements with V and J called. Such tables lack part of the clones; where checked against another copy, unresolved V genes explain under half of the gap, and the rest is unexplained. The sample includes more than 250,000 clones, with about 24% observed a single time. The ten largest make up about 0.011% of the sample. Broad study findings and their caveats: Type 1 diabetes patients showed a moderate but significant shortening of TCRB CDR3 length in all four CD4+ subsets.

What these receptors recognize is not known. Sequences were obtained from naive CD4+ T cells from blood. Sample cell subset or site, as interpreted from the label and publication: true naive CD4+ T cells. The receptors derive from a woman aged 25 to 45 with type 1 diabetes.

CDR3 protein: CASRHRLAGHNEQFF. For the CDR3, the DNA is TGTGCCAGCAGGCACCGGCTAGCGGGACACAATGAGCAGTTCTTC. The J gene is TRBJ2-1, the V gene TRBV28; 9 bases agree with TRBD2. The CDR3 loop spans 15 amino acids. Germline values: CDR1 MDHEN, CDR2 SYDVKM. V was clipped by 6 bases and J by 5 bases; unmatched bases: 8.

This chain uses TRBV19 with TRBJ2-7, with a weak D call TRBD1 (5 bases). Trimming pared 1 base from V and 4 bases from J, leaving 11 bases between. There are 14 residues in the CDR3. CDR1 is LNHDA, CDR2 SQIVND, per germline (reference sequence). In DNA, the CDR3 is TGTGCCAGTAGTATAGTAGGCAGGGAATACGAGCAGTACTTC. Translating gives CASSIVGREYEQYF.

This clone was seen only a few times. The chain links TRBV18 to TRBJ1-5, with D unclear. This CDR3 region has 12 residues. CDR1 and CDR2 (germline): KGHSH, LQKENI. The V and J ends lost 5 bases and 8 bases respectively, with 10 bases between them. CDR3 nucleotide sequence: TGTGCCAGCTCAACCTACGCCGAGCCCCAGCATTTT. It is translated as CASSTYAEPQHF. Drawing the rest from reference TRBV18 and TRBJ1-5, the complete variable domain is NAGVMQNPRHLVRRRGQEARLRCSPMKGHSHVYWYRQLPEEGLKFMVYLQKENIIDESGMPKERFSAEFPKEGPSILRIQQVVRGDSAAYFCASSTYAEPQHFGDGTRLSIL.

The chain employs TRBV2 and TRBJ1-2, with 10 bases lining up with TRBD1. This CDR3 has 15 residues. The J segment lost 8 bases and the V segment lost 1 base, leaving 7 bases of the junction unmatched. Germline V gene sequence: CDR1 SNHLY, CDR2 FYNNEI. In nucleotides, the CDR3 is TGTGCCAGCAGTGAAGATGGGGGACAGGGGTACGGCTACACCTTC. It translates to CASSEDGGQGYGYTF. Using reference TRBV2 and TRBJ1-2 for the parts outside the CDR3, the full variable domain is EPEVTQTPSHQVTQMGQEVILRCVPISNHLYFYWYRQILGQKVEFLVSFYNNEISEKSEIFDDQFSVERPDGSNFTLKIRSTKLEDSAMYFCASSEDGGQGYGYTFGSGTRLTVV.

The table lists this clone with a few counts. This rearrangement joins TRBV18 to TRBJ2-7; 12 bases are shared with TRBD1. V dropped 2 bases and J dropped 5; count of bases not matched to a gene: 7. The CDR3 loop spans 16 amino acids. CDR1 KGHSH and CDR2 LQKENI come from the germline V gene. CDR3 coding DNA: TGTGCCAGCTCACCAGTTCCGGGACAGGGGGCTGACGAGCAGTACTTC. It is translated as CASSPVPGQGADEQYF.

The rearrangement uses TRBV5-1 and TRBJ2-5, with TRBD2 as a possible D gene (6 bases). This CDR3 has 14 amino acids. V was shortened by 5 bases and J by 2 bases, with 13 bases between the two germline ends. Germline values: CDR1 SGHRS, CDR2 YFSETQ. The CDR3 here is CASRPRREQETQYF. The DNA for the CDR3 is TGCGCCAGCAGACCCCGGAGGGAACAAGAGACCCAGTACTTC.

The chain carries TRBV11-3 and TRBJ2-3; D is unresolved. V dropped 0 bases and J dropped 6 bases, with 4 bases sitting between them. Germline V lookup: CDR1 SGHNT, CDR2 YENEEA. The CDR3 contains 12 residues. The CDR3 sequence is CASSLDMDTQYF. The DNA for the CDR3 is TGTGCCAGCAGCTTAGATATGGATACGCAGTATTTT.

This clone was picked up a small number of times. The CDR3 sequence: CASSPLTSGTDTQYF. The CDR3 DNA sequence: TGTGCCAGCAGCCCCCTGACTAGCGGCACAGATACGCAGTATTTT. The chain carries TRBV7-6 and TRBJ2-3, with 8 bases identical to TRBD2. The J segment lost 1 base and the V segment lost 5 bases, leaving 5 bases of the junction unmatched. This CDR3 region has 15 residues. CDR1 is SGHVS and CDR2 is FNYEAQ in the germline V gene.

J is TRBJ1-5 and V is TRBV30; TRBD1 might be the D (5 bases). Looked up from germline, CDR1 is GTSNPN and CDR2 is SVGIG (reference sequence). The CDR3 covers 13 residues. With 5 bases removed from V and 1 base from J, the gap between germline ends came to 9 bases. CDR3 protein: CAWQGDSNQPQHF. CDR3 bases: TGTGCCTGGCAGGGTGACAGCAATCAGCCCCAGCATTTT.

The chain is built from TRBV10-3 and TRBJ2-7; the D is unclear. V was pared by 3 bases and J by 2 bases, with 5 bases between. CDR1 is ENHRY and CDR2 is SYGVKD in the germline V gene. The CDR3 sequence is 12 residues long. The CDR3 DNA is TGTGCCATCAGTGACCCAGCCTACGAGCAGTACTTC. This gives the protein CAISDPAYEQYF.

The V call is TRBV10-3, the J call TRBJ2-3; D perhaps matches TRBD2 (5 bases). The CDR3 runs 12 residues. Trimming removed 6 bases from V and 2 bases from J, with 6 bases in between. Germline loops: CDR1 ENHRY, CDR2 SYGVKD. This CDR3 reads CAISGNTDTQYF. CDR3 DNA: TGTGCCATCAGCGGGAACACAGATACGCAGTATTTT.

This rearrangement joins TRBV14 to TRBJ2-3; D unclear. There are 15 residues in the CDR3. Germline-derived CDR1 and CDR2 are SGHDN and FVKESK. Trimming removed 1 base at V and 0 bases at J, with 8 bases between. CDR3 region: CASSQVAVSTDTQYF. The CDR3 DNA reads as TGTGCCAGCAGCCAAGTGGCGGTTAGCACAGATACGCAGTATTTT.

In DNA form, the CDR3 reads TGTGCCAGCAGCTTCGACTACAATCACCCCAACGAGTTCTTC. Protein product: CASSFDYNHPNEFF. The rearrangement uses TRBV7-9 and TRBJ2-1; D might be TRBD2 (5 bases). Trimming left V 3 bases short and J 14 bases short, with 20 bases between. In germline, CDR1 is SEHNR, CDR2 FQNEAQ (reference sequence). This CDR3 is built from 14 residues.

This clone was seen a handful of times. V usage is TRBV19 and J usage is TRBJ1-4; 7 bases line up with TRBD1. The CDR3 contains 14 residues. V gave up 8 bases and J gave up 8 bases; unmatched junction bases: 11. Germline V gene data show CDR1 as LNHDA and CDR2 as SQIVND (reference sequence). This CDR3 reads CASRATGIDEKLFF. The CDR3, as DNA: TGTGCCAGTCGGGCGACAGGGATCGACGAAAAACTGTTTTTT.

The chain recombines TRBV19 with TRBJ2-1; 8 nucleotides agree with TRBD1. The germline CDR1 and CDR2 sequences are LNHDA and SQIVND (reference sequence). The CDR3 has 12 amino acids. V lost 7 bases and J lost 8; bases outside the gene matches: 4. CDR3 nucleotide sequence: TGTGCCAGTAAGGACAGGGCCTATGAGCAGTTCTTC. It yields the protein CASKDRAYEQFF.

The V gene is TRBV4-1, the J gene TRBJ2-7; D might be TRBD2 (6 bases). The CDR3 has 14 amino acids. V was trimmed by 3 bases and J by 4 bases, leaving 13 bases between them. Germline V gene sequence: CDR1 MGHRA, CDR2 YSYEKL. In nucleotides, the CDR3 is TGCGCCAGCAGCCATATCGGGAGACGGTACGAGCAGTACTTC. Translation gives CASSHIGRRYEQYF.

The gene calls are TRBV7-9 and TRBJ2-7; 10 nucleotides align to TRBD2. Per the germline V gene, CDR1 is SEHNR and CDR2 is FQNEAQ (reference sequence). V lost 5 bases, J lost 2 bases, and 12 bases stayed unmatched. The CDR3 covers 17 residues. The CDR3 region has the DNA TGTGCCAGCAGCCCCAGCGCTCGGACTAGCGGCGCCTACGAGCAGTACTTC. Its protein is CASSPSARTSGAYEQYF.

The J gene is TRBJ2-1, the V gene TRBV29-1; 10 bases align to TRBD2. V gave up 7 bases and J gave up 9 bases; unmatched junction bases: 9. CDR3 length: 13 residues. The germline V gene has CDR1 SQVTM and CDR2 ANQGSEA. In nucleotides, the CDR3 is TGCAGCGGGCTAGCGGGAGCCCCCGGTGAGCAGTTCTTC. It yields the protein CSGLAGAPGEQFF.

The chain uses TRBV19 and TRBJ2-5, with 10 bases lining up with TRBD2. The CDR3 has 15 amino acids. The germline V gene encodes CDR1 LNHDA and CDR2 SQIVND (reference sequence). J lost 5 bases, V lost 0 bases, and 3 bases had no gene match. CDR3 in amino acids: CASSIDSGRRETQYF. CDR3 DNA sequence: TGTGCCAGTAGTATAGATAGCGGGAGGCGGGAGACCCAGTACTTC.

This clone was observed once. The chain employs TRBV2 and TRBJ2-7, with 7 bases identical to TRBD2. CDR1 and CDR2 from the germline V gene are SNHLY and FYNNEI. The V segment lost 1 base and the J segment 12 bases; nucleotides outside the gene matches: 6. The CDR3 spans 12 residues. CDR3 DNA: TGTGCCAGCAGTGAAGGGCGGCGCGGGGGGTACTTC. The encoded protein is CASSEGRRGGYF. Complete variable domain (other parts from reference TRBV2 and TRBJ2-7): EPEVTQTPSHQVTQMGQEVILRCVPISNHLYFYWYRQILGQKVEFLVSFYNNEISEKSEIFDDQFSVERPDGSNFTLKIRSTKLEDSAMYFCASSEGRRGGYFGPGTRLTVT.

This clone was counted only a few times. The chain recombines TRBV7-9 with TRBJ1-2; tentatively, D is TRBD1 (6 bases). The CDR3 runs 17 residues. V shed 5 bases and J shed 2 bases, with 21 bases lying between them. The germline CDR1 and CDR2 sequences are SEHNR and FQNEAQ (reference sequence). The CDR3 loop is CASSDGQLRDLNYGYTF. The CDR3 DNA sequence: TGTGCCAGCAGCGACGGACAGCTCCGAGATTTGAACTATGGCTACACCTTC.

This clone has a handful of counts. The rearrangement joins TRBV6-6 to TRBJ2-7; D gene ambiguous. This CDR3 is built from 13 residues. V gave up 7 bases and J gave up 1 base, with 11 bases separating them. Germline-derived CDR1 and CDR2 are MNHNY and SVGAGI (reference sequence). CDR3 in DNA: TGTGCCAGCATTTCGTCAGTATCCTACGAGCAGTACTTC. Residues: CASISSVSYEQYF.

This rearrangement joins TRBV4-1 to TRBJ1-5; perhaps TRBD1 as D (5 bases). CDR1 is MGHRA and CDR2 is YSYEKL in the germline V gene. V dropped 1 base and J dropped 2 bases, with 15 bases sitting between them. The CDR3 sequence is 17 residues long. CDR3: CASSQGVFGGGNQPQHF. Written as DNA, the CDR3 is TGCGCCAGCAGCCAAGGGGTTTTTGGGGGGGGCAATCAGCCCCAGCATTTT.

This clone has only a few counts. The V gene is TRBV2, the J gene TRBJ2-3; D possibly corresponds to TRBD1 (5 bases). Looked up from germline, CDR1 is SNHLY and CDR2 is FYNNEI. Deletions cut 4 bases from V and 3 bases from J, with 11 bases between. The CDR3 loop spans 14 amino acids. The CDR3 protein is CASSGSGRTDTQYF. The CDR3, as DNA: TGTGCCAGCAGTGGGTCAGGGCGGACAGATACGCAGTATTTT.

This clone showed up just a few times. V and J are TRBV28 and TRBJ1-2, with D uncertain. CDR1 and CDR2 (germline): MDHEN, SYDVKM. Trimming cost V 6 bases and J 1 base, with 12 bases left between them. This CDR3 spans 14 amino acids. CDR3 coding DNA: TGTGCCAGCAGGCTTCTGGCTGGTAACTATGGCTACACCTTC. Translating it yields CASRLLAGNYGYTF.

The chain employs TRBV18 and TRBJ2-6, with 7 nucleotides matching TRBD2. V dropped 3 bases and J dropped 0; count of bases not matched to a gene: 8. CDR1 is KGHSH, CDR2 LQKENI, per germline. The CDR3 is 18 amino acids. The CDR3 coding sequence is TGTGCCAGCTCACCGTTCGGGGGGACGCTCTCTGGGGCCAACGTCCTGACTTTC. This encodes CASSPFGGTLSGANVLTF.

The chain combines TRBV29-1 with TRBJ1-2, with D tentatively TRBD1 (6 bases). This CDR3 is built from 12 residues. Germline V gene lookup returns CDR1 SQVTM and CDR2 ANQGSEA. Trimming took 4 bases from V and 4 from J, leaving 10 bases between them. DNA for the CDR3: TGCAGCGTTGCGGTAGGGGGCTATGGCTACACCTTC. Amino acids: CSVAVGGYGYTF.